The source of this T cell receptor beta chain is a study of T cell repertoires in cytomegalovirus infection. Study-wide context: Both a matching HLA type and CMV infection were indicated by public TCR beta signatures. Study-level results: Dominating the ex vivo response were HLA-C-restricted CMV-specific TCR beta clonotypes.

On this clonotype itself: Its matching antigen is unknown.

Via MiXCR, TCRdb re-called the reads, giving one row per CDR3 protein. The sample includes 510,000 or so distinct CDR3 sequences, about 25% of them seen just once. The CDR3 is 13 residues long. Trimming cost V 2 bases and J 6 bases, with 11 bases left between them. Germline V gene data show CDR1 as MNHEY and CDR2 as SMNVEV (reference sequence). The genes are TRBV27 and TRBJ2-7; D is uncertain. The sequence was obtained from a human donor in good health (CMV status not recorded). Some clones in this sample may be carry-over from other donors' samples. Sequenced sample: PBMCs. The CDR3 loop is CASSLRSRGEQYF. The CDR3, as DNA: TGTGCCAGCAGTTTACGCAGCCGAGGCGAGCAGTACTTC.